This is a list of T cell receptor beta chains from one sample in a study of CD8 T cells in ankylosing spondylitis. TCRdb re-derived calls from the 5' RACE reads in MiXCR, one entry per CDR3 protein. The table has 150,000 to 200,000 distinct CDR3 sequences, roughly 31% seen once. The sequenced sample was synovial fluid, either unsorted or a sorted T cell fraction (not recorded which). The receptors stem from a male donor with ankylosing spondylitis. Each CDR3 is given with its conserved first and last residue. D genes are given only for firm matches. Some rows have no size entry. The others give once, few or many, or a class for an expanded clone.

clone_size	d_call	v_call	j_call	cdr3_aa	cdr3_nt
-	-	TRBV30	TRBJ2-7	CAWANSARSYEQYF	TGTGCCTGGGCGAACAGCGCTCGCTCCTACGAGCAGTACTTC
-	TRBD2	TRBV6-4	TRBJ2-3	CASSPRGTSGRDTQYF	TGTGCCAGCAGTCCCCGTGGGACTAGCGGGAGGGATACGCAGTATTTT
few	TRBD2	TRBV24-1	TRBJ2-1	CATSASGGAYNEQFF	TGTGCCACCAGTGCTAGCGGGGGGGCTTACAATGAGCAGTTCTTC
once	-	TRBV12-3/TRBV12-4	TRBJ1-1	CASRGVSNTEAFF	TGTGCCAGCAGGGGGGTCAGTAACACTGAAGCTTTCTTT
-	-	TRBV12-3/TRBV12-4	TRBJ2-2	CASSLARTGELFF	TGTGCCAGCAGTTTAGCGCGCACCGGGGAGCTGTTTTTT
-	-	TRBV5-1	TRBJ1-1	CASSLERNTEAFF	TGCGCCAGCAGCTTGGAGCGGAACACTGAAGCTTTCTTT
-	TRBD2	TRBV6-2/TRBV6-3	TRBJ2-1	CASSYGTSGRDNEQFF	TGTGCCAGCAGTTACGGTACTAGCGGGAGAGACAATGAGCAGTTCTTC
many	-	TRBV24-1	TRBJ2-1	CATSDPGLGGNEQFF	TGTGCCACCAGTGATCCTGGACTCGGCGGGAATGAGCAGTTCTTC
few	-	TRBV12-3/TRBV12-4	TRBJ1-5	CASSRTGTENQPQHF	TGTGCCAGCAGTCGGACCGGGACTGAGAATCAGCCCCAGCATTTT
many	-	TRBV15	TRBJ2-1	CATRRDTQGNEQFF	TGTGCCACCCGCCGGGACACCCAAGGGAATGAGCAGTTCTTC
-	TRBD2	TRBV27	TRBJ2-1	CASNHRLAGYNEQFF	TGTGCCAGCAACCATAGACTAGCGGGGTACAATGAGCAGTTCTTC
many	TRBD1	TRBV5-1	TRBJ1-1	CASSLGDRGKRRTEAFF	TGCGCCAGCAGCTTGGGGGACAGGGGAAAGCGAAGGACTGAAGCTTTCTTT
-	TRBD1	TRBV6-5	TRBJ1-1	CASSYWGQSSGAEAFF	TGTGCCAGCAGTTACTGGGGACAGTCCTCGGGGGCTGAAGCTTTCTTT
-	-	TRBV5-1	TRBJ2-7	CASSLGQPYDEQYF	TGCGCCAGCAGCTTGGGGCAGCCTTACGACGAGCAGTACTTC
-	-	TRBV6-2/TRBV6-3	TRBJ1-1	CASSSTGFTEAFF	TGTGCCAGCAGCAGCACAGGGTTCACTGAAGCTTTCTTT